This TCR beta chain was found in a study of T cell repertoires in cytomegalovirus infection. Turning to the study itself: An indication of both CMV infection and matching HLA type came from public TCR beta signatures.

This clonotype was found a few times. TCRdb passed the reads through MiXCR, listing each CDR3 protein once. The data contain about 300,000 distinct CDR3 sequences, about 26% of them singletons. Trimming stripped 3 bases from V and 5 bases from J, with 10 bases between. The CDR3 consists of 14 residues. The V gene's germline CDR1 is SNHLY and CDR2 FYNNEI. The TCR originated in a human donor in good health (CMV status not recorded). Some clones in this sample may be carry-over from other donors' samples. Sequencing was performed on PBMCs. The gene calls are TRBV2 and TRBJ1-4; D is undetermined. The CDR3 protein is CASSDSQENEKLFF. CDR3 bases: TGTGCCAGCAGTGATAGCCAGGAGAATGAAAAACTGTTTTTT.